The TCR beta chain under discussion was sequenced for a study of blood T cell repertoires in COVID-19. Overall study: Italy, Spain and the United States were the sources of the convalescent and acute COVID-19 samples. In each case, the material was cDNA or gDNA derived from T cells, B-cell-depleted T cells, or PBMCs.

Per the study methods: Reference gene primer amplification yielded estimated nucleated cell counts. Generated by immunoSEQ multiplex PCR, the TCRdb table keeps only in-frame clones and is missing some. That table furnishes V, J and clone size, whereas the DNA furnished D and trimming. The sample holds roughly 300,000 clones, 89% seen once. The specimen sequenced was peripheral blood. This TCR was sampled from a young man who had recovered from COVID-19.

This chain's CDR3 is CASSRGEGTEAFF. CDR3 bases: TGTGCCAGCAGCCGAGGGGAGGGCACTGAAGCTTTCTTT. The chain links TRBV13 to TRBJ1-1; possibly TRBD1 for D (5 bases). V shed 5 bases and J shed 4 bases, with 11 bases lying between them. CDR1 and CDR2 from the germline V gene are PRHDT and FYEKMQ (reference sequence). This CDR3 has 13 amino acids.